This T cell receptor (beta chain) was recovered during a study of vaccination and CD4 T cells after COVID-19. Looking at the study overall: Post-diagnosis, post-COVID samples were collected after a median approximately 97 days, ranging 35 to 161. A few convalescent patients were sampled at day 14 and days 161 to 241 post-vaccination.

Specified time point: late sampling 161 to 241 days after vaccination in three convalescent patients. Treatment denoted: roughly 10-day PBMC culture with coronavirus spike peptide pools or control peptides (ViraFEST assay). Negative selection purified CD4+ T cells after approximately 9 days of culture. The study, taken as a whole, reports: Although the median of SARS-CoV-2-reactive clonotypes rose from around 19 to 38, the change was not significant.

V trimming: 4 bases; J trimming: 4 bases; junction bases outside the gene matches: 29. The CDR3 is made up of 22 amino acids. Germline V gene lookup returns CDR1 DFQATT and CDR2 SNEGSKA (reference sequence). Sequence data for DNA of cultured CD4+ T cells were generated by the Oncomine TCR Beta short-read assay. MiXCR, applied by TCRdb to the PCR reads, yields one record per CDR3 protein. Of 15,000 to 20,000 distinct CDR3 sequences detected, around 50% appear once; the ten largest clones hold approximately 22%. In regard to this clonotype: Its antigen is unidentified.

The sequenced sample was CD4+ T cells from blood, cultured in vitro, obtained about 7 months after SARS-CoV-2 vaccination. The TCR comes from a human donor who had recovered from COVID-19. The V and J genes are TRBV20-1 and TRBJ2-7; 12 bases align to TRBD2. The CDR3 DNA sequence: TGCAGTGCTACTCCGCCTGGCAACGGACTAGCGGGATTGTTAACTGGGCTGTACGAGCAGTACTTC. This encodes CSATPPGNGLAGLLTGLYEQYF.